These 27 T cell receptor beta chains share one sample of origin, sequenced in a study of memory CD4+ T cells and cytomegalovirus serostatus. The sort gate was single viable CD3+CD4+CD8-CD45RO+ cells for memory CD4+ T cells. Measured with immunoSEQ multiplex PCR; TCRdb has only the in-frame clones, and not every one. The repertoire holds around 60,000 clones, around four fifths seen once, with 0.88% in the top ten. Sequencing input: memory CD4+ T cells from blood. All receptors come from an adult in good health and CMV-seronegative.

This clone was detected a few times. This chain uses TRBV9 with TRBJ1-2, with no clear D. V gave up 0 bases and J gave up 4 bases, with 13 bases separating them. The CDR3 extends over 15 amino acids. Germline V lookup: CDR1 SGDLS, CDR2 YYNGEE. The CDR3 DNA is TGTGCCAGCAGCGTAGGGAACGGTGGTGGCTATGGCTACACCTTC. Translating gives CASSVGNGGGYGYTF.

The rearrangement links TRBV21-1 to TRBJ2-7; TRBD2 reflects the table's D call only, with no check against the DNA. TRBV21-1 represents a pseudogene. The CDR3 has 14 amino acids. The DNA for the CDR3 is TGTGCCAGCAACTCGACTAGCAGAGCCTACGAGCAGTACTTC. This encodes CASNSTSRAYEQYF.

The V and J genes are TRBV19 and TRBJ1-2; possibly TRBD1 for D (5 bases). Trimming took off 3 bases at V and 2 bases at J, with 13 bases between the two ends. Germline V gives CDR1 LNHDA, CDR2 SQIVND (reference sequence). This CDR3 contains 15 residues. CDR3 in DNA: TGTGCCAGTAGTATCTTCCCGGGACGCAACTATGGCTACACCTTC. This encodes CASSIFPGRNYGYTF.

The chain has TRBV5-1 and TRBJ2-3; D possibly corresponds to TRBD1 (5 bases). The V end was cut by 0 bases, the J end by 6 bases, with 11 bases between. The germline gives CDR1 SGHRS, CDR2 YFSETQ. The CDR3 extends over 14 amino acids. CDR3 region: CASSLGQSGDTQYF. CDR3 sequence (DNA): TGCGCCAGCAGCTTGGGACAGTCTGGGGATACGCAGTATTTT.

The J gene is TRBJ2-3, the V gene TRBV6-5; possibly TRBD2 for D (6 bases). The germline CDR1 and CDR2 sequences are MNHEY and SVGAGI. The germline V and J ends were trimmed by 7 bases and 7 bases, with 15 bases remaining between them. The length of the CDR3 is 13 residues. Written as DNA, the CDR3 is TGTGCCAGCACCCTACCGGGACTCAATACGCAGTATTTT. Translation gives CASTLPGLNTQYF.

The chain employs TRBV6-5 and TRBJ1-2; unclear D gene. Germline CDR1 and CDR2: MNHEY and SVGAGI. V was cut by 5 bases and J by 6 bases, with 19 bases left in between. The length of the CDR3 is 15 residues. CDR3 amino acids: CASSPNSFHMNGYTF. CDR3 nucleotide sequence: TGTGCCAGCAGTCCAAACAGTTTCCACATGAATGGCTACACCTTC.

This chain connects TRBV5-4 to TRBJ2-7; D ambiguous. The CDR3 runs 14 residues. The germline V and J ends were trimmed by 4 bases and 3 bases, with 14 bases remaining between them. Germline V gene sequence: CDR1 SGHNT, CDR2 YYREEE (reference sequence). Written as DNA, the CDR3 is TGTGCCAGCAGCCCCTCCCCCAAGGGCTACGAGCAGTACTTC. It codes for CASSPSPKGYEQYF.

Only one count was recorded for this clone. The chain recombines TRBV28 with TRBJ2-7; D gene uncertain. The germline V gene encodes CDR1 MDHEN and CDR2 SYDVKM. This CDR3 spans 12 amino acids. V lost 2 bases and J lost 7, with 9 bases in between. The CDR3 DNA follows: TGTGCCAGCAGTTTACCCCATTTAGAGCAGTACTTC. This sequence encodes CASSLPHLEQYF.

The CDR3 protein is CASSFLHGGGRDYNEQFF. The CDR3 nucleotides read TGTGCCAGCAGCTTCCTTCACGGAGGCGGGAGAGATTACAATGAGCAGTTCTTC. J is TRBJ2-1 and V is TRBV7-8; the match to TRBD2 covers 7 bases. The CDR3 is 18 amino acids. Germline-derived CDR1 and CDR2 are SGHVS and FQNEAQ. J was trimmed by 4 bases and V by 3 bases; bases with no gene match: 15.

The gene calls are TRBV29-1 and TRBJ2-7, with TRBD1 identical over 9 bases. The CDR3 contains 15 residues. Germline lookup yields CDR1 SQVTM and CDR2 ANQGSEA. With V trimmed by 7 bases and J by 0 bases, 10 bases remained unmatched. CDR3 sequence: CSAAKYRGPSYEQYF. The CDR3 coding sequence is TGCAGCGCTGCAAAGTACAGGGGGCCCTCCTACGAGCAGTACTTC.

J is TRBJ2-7 and V is TRBV4-1; D unresolved. With 6 bases removed from V and 2 bases from J, the gap between germline ends came to 11 bases. Germline V gene data show CDR1 as MGHRA and CDR2 as YSYEKL. The CDR3 runs to 13 residues. CDR3 coding DNA: TGCGCCAGCAGAGGGCTGGGAACCTACGAGCAGTACTTC. It is translated as CASRGLGTYEQYF.

The chain links TRBV5-1 to TRBJ2-7; 7 bases fit TRBD1. This CDR3 comprises 13 residues. CDR1 and CDR2 from the germline V gene are SGHRS and YFSETQ. J was trimmed by 6 bases and V by 0 bases; bases with no gene match: 3. In nucleotides, the CDR3 is TGCGCCAGCAGCTTGGGACAGGGCTCCGAGCAGTACTTC. Translation gives CASSLGQGSEQYF.

This clone has just a few counts. This chain links TRBV9 with TRBJ2-1; 11 bases map to TRBD2. This CDR3 is built from 19 residues. Germline trimming cut 4 bases from V and 0 bases from J; bases unmatched to any gene: 12. Germline-derived CDR1 and CDR2 are SGDLS and YYNGEE. The CDR3 loop reads CASSSDIAGGLSSYNEQFF. The DNA of the CDR3 is TGTGCCAGCAGCTCAGACATAGCGGGGGGGCTTTCCTCCTACAATGAGCAGTTCTTC.

This chain links TRBV10-3 with TRBJ2-7; D is unclear. Germline assignment: CDR1 ENHRY and CDR2 SYGVKD. The CDR3 extends over 16 amino acids. V dropped 0 bases and J dropped 6 bases, with 18 bases sitting between them. The DNA for the CDR3 is TGTGCCATCAGTGAGTCGATTTTCAGAAGGAAATCCGAGCAGTACTTC. This codes for CAISESIFRRKSEQYF.

The chain employs TRBV30 and TRBJ2-7, with 7 nucleotides matching TRBD2. V dropped 5 bases and J dropped 7; count of bases not matched to a gene: 8. This CDR3 is built from 12 residues. CDR1 and CDR2 (germline): GTSNPN, SVGIG (reference sequence). The chain's CDR3 is CAWLRGRGEQYF. As DNA, the CDR3 is TGTGCCTGGCTGCGCGGGAGAGGGGAGCAGTACTTC.

This sequence joins TRBV4-2 and TRBJ1-5; no clear D gene. The CDR3 runs 14 residues. Germline V gene sequence: CDR1 LGHNA, CDR2 YNFKEQ. V was clipped by 0 bases and J by 5 bases, with 8 bases between them. CDR3 in amino acids: CASSQDEGYQPQHF. The CDR3 nucleotides are TGTGCCAGCAGCCAAGATGAAGGGTATCAGCCCCAGCATTTT.

This clone was detected once. The chain uses TRBV4-2 and TRBJ2-7; D tentatively fits TRBD1 or TRBD2 (6 bases each). This CDR3 is 15 amino acids long. Per germline, CDR1 LGHNA and CDR2 YNFKEQ. V lost 4 bases, J lost 4 bases, and 17 bases lay in between. This CDR3 is CASSPEGGQGYEQYF. The CDR3 region has the DNA TGTGCCAGCAGCCCAGAGGGGGGCCAAGGGTACGAGCAGTACTTC.

The rearrangement joins TRBV5-1 to TRBJ2-6; D might be TRBD1 or TRBD2, each matching 5 bases. This CDR3 is 16 amino acids long. Trimming pared 0 bases from V and 2 bases from J, leaving 9 bases between. Germline assignment: CDR1 SGHRS and CDR2 YFSETQ. This CDR3 reads CASSLAVGAGANVLTF. The CDR3 DNA reads TGCGCCAGCAGCTTGGCCGTGGGGGCTGGGGCCAACGTCCTGACTTTC. The variable domain in full, with the rest retrieved from reference TRBV5-1 and TRBJ2-6, is KAGVTQTPRYLIKTRGQQVTLSCSPISGHRSVSWYQQTPGQGLQFLFEYFSETQRNKGNFPGRFSGRQFSNSRSEMNVSTLELGDSALYLCASSLAVGAGANVLTFGAGSRLTVL.

This chain joins TRBV6-1 and TRBJ2-5; D possibly corresponds to TRBD2 (5 bases). This CDR3 is built from 14 residues. The V and J ends lost 6 bases and 5 bases respectively, with 16 bases between them. Per the germline V gene, CDR1 is MNHNS and CDR2 is SASEGT. The CDR3 DNA follows: TGTGCCAGCAGCCGAGGCGGAGGAGTTGAGACCCAGTACTTC. Translated, it gives CASSRGGGVETQYF.

The rearrangement joins TRBV4-2 to TRBJ1-6; D is unresolved. Germline V lookup: CDR1 LGHNA, CDR2 YNFKEQ. The V gene lost 4 bases and the J gene lost 4 bases, with 14 bases spanning the gap. The length of the CDR3 is 16 residues. In DNA form, the CDR3 reads TGTGCCAGCAGCCCAGGACGGGTCTTATATAATTCACCCCTCCACTTT. Translated: CASSPGRVLYNSPLHF.

This clone was detected a few times. The V call is TRBV4-1, the J call TRBJ2-4; TRBD2 matches 7 bases. This CDR3 comprises 18 residues. CDR1 is MGHRA, CDR2 YSYEKL, per germline. V trimming: 3 bases; J trimming: 0 bases; junction bases outside the gene matches: 11. The DNA for the CDR3 is TGCGCCAGCAGCCAGGGCAGCCCTAGCGGCTTAGCCAAAAACATTCAGTACTTC. Its translation is CASSQGSPSGLAKNIQYF.

V gene TRBV10-3 combines with J gene TRBJ2-7, with 7 bases lining up with TRBD1. Unmatched junction bases numbered 2, after V lost 0 bases and J lost 3 bases. Per germline, CDR1 ENHRY and CDR2 SYGVKD. The CDR3 runs 14 residues. Here the CDR3 DNA reads TGTGCCATCAGTGAGTCCAGGGGGAACTACGAGCAGTACTTC. It specifies CAISESRGNYEQYF.

The gene calls are TRBV7-6 and TRBJ2-7; maybe TRBD1 (6 bases). The germline V and J ends were trimmed by 1 base and 2 bases, with 15 bases remaining between them. Germline assignment: CDR1 SGHVS and CDR2 FNYEAQ. This CDR3 has 16 amino acids. CDR3 bases: TGTGCCAGCAGCTTAGGATGGCAGGGGCTAACCTACGAGCAGTACTTC. Its translation: CASSLGWQGLTYEQYF.

V usage is TRBV5-1 and J usage is TRBJ2-5; possible D gene TRBD1, 5 bases. Trimming took 0 bases from V and 1 from J, leaving 7 bases between them. Germline CDR1 SGHRS, CDR2 YFSETQ. The CDR3 is made up of 14 amino acids. CDR3 DNA: TGCGCCAGCAGCTTGGGACAGCTCCAAGAGACCCAGTACTTC. This codes for CASSLGQLQETQYF.

CDR3 nucleotides: TGTGCCAGCAGCAAACTAGGCGGGAGTAGCACAGATACGCAGTATTTT. Translated, it gives CASSKLGGSSTDTQYF. The rearrangement links TRBV14 to TRBJ2-3, with TRBD2 matching over 7 bases. Germline V gene lookup returns CDR1 SGHDN and CDR2 FVKESK. The CDR3 length is 16 residues. V shed 5 bases, J shed 0 bases, and the junction held 8 bases outside the gene matches. The entire variable domain, with the rest obtained from reference TRBV14 and TRBJ2-3, is as follows: EAGVTQFPSHSVIEKGQTVTLRCDPISGHDNLYWYRRVMGKEIKFLLHFVKESKQDESGMPNNRFLAERTGGTYSTLKVQPAELEDSGVYFCASSKLGGSSTDTQYFGPGTRLTVL.

The V and J genes are TRBV5-8 and TRBJ1-3; maybe TRBD1 (6 bases). This CDR3 has 15 amino acids. V was shortened by 2 bases and J by 4 bases, with 13 bases between the two germline ends. The V gene's germline CDR1 is SGHTS and CDR2 YDEGEE. The CDR3 loop reads CASSFGGRAGNTIYF. CDR3 sequence (DNA): TGTGCCAGCAGCTTCGGGGGGCGCGCAGGAAACACCATATATTTT. The complete variable domain, with remaining parts taken from reference TRBV5-8 and TRBJ1-3, reads EAGVTQSPTHLIKTRGQQATLRCSPISGHTSVYWYQQALGLGLQFLLWYDEGEERNRGNFPPRFSGRQFPNYSSELNVNALELEDSALYLCASSFGGRAGNTIYFGEGSWLTVV.

This clone was recorded a few times. The sample holds other DNA sequences that translate to the same CDR3. The CDR3 reads CASSLVGGPSYEQYF. In DNA form, the CDR3 reads TGTGCCAGCAGCTTAGTCGGGGGCCCTTCCTACGAGCAGTACTTC. This sequence joins TRBV7-6 and TRBJ2-7; tentatively, D is TRBD1 or TRBD2 (6 bases each). Per the germline V gene, CDR1 is SGHVS and CDR2 is FNYEAQ. The CDR3 spans 15 residues. With 1 base removed from V and 1 base from J, the gap between germline ends came to 11 bases. The whole variable domain, filled in from reference TRBV7-6 and TRBJ2-7, reads GAGVSQSPRYKVTKRGQDVALRCDPISGHVSLYWYRQALGQGPEFLTYFNYEAQQDKSGLPNDRFSAERPEGSISTLTIQRTEQRDSAMYRCASSLVGGPSYEQYFGPGTRLTVT.